This section outlines one TCR beta chain sequence together with its context. No antigen is known for it. 60 Vbeta and 13 Jbeta primers were used in PCR. Repertoires were generated with immunoSEQ multiplex PCR, while TCRdb's copy carries only in-frame clones and drops some. Seen here are about 160,000 clones, 70% to 80% observed once, and the top ten hold 3.5%. The sample originates from a study of cytomegalovirus exposure and HLA in healthy donors. Study details: Of several hundred genotyped donors, around 76% clustered with self-reported Caucasian donors. Regarding the study as a whole: The authors considered a cluster of highly shared sequence variants likely to be a sequencing artifact. Researchers counted roughly 150 TCR beta chains as cytomegalovirus-associated.

The CDR3 has 14 residues. Germline CDR1 SGDLS, CDR2 YYNGEE. Trimming cost V 0 bases and J 7 bases; bases outside gene matches: 5. The sample consisted of PBMCs. V usage is TRBV9 and J usage is TRBJ2-7; the match to TRBD2 covers 9 bases. The TCR was taken from a human donor in good health. CDR3 sequence: CASSVDSGSFEQYF. CDR3 sequence (DNA): TGTGCCAGCAGCGTAGATAGCGGGAGTTTTGAGCAGTACTTC.